Below, 25 T cell receptor beta chains from the same sample are listed, as sequenced in a study of beta chain features in type 1 diabetes (dated by TCRdb to 2016 to 2019). Libraries were prepared through the immunoSEQ multiplex PCR assay. The entire amount of isolated RNA was reverse transcribed using the High Capacity cDNA Reverse Transcription Kit, so the sequenced TCRB transcripts were expressed ones. TCRdb stores this immuneACCESS table with in-frame sequences only. Part of the clones is absent; in the studies checked, under half of the shortfall reflects unresolved V genes, and no reason is known for the rest. The sample yields 200,000 to 250,000 clones; 25% to 30% were counted once. 4% of the sample goes to the ten largest clones. The sample taken for sequencing was central memory CD4+ T cells from blood. Receptor source: a young man in good health.

This clone was counted between two and nine times. The chain recombines TRBV11-2 with TRBJ2-5, with 10 nucleotides matching TRBD2. CDR3 length: 15 residues. The germline V gene encodes CDR1 SGHAT and CDR2 FQNNGV. The junction had 6 bases not matched to a gene; V was cut back by 4 bases and J by 4 bases. This CDR3 reads CASSSSLAGVETQYF. The CDR3 DNA follows: TGTGCCAGCAGCTCCTCTCTAGCGGGAGTAGAGACCCAGTACTTC.

Only a few counts were recorded for this clone. CDR3 bases: TGTGCCCACGGGAGTTGGGGGAACAATGAGCAGTTCTTC. It is translated as CAHGSWGNNEQFF. The V gene is TRBV30, the J gene TRBJ2-1; weak D call: TRBD2 (6 bases). V shed 8 bases and J shed 5 bases, with 16 bases lying between them. Germline V gene data show CDR1 as GTSNPN and CDR2 as SVGIG (reference sequence). The CDR3 sequence is 13 residues long. Drawing the rest from reference TRBV30 and TRBJ2-1, the complete variable domain is SQTIHQWPATLVQPVGSPLSLECTVEGTSNPNLYWYRQAAGRGLQLLFYSVGIGQISSEVPQNLSASRPQDRQFILSSKKLLLSDSGFYLCAHGSWGNNEQFFGPGTRLTVL.

A few counts support this clone. CDR3 DNA sequence: TGTGCCAGCAGCCTGGGCGGGGGGGCCTACGAGCAGTACTTC. Encoded protein: CASSLGGGAYEQYF. The V gene is TRBV14, the J gene TRBJ2-7, with 9 bases that match TRBD2. The CDR3 contains 14 residues. CDR1 and CDR2 (germline): SGHDN, FVKESK. With 4 bases clipped from V and 2 bases from J, the junction kept 3 bases outside the gene matches.

The chain has TRBV5-1 and TRBJ1-1; 9 nucleotides align to TRBD1. Germline-derived CDR1 and CDR2 are SGHRS and YFSETQ. The CDR3 totals 12 residues. With 7 bases clipped from V and 5 bases from J, the junction kept 3 bases outside the gene matches. Here the CDR3 reads CASGTGNTEAFF. The CDR3 DNA reads TGCGCCAGCGGGACAGGGAATACTGAAGCTTTCTTT.

The chain employs TRBV18 and TRBJ2-7; 11 positions match TRBD1. V trimming: 3 bases; J trimming: 3 bases; junction bases outside the gene matches: 4. CDR1 KGHSH and CDR2 LQKENI come from the germline V gene. CDR3 length equals 15 residues. The CDR3 is CASSPFGTGGYEQYF. The DNA of the CDR3 is TGTGCCAGCTCACCTTTCGGGACAGGGGGCTACGAGCAGTACTTC.

This CDR3 is CASSQGPSGSSYNEQFF. The DNA of the CDR3 is TGCGCCAGCAGCCAGGGACCTAGCGGGAGCTCCTACAATGAGCAGTTCTTC. This rearrangement joins TRBV4-3 to TRBJ2-1; 10 bases agree with TRBD2. The V segment lost 3 bases and the J segment 0 bases; nucleotides outside the gene matches: 5. This CDR3 has 17 amino acids. The germline gives CDR1 LGHNA, CDR2 YSLEER.

This clone occurred a few times. V and J are TRBV11-2 and TRBJ2-7; 10 bases match TRBD1. There are 16 residues in the CDR3. Germline V gene sequence: CDR1 SGHAT, CDR2 FQNNGV. Germline trimming cut 0 bases from V and 2 bases from J; bases unmatched to any gene: 4. In nucleotides, the CDR3 is TGTGCCAGCAGCTTAGATGGTGGACAGGGGGCCTACGAGCAGTACTTC. Translating it yields CASSLDGGQGAYEQYF.

This clone was counted many times. The CDR3 bases are TGTGCCAGCAGCCAGAGTAGTAGGGCATGGATTCAGTACTTC. The encoded protein is CASSQSSRAWIQYF. The chain recombines TRBV14 with TRBJ2-4, with unresolved D. Germline loops: CDR1 SGHDN, CDR2 FVKESK. Trimming stripped 3 bases from V and 10 bases from J, with 16 bases between. The CDR3 has 14 residues.

This chain connects TRBV9 to TRBJ2-1, with D possibly being TRBD1 (5 bases). The germline V gene encodes CDR1 SGDLS and CDR2 YYNGEE. With 5 bases removed from V and 2 bases from J, the gap between germline ends came to 14 bases. This CDR3 is built from 15 residues. CDR3: CASRPQVGPYNEQFF. Here the CDR3 DNA reads TGTGCCAGCAGACCACAGGTGGGTCCCTACAATGAGCAGTTCTTC.

The chain recombines TRBV7-8 with TRBJ2-7; the match to TRBD1 covers 8 bases. The V segment lost 3 bases and the J segment 0 bases; nucleotides outside the gene matches: 4. This CDR3 comprises 15 residues. The germline V gene has CDR1 SGHVS and CDR2 FQNEAQ. In DNA, the CDR3 is TGTGCCAGCAGCTTTCCGCAGGGGGCCTCCTACGAGCAGTACTTC. Residues: CASSFPQGASYEQYF.

This chain joins TRBV6-5 and TRBJ2-7, with no clear D. The CDR3 consists of 14 residues. The V end was cut by 0 bases, the J end by 4 bases, with 10 bases between. The germline CDR1 and CDR2 sequences are MNHEY and SVGAGI. As DNA, the CDR3 is TGTGCCAGCAGTTACTCGATCGGCATATACGAGCAGTACTTC. The encoded protein is CASSYSIGIYEQYF.

The V call is TRBV5-6, the J call TRBJ1-4, with D possibly matching TRBD1 (5 bases). V was trimmed by 0 bases and J by 8 bases, leaving 14 bases between them. CDR1 is SGHDT and CDR2 is YYEEEE in the germline V gene. This CDR3 is 15 amino acids long. CDR3 sequence: CASSLGQKAGEKLFF. The DNA of the CDR3 is TGTGCCAGCAGCTTGGGACAGAAGGCAGGGGAAAAACTGTTTTTT.

In its sample, this clone was seen many times. The gene calls are TRBV10-3 and TRBJ2-7; the D gene is possibly TRBD1 (6 bases). Germline CDR1 and CDR2: ENHRY and SYGVKD. The CDR3 has 12 residues. Trimming took off 8 bases at V and 2 bases at J, with 10 bases between the two ends. This CDR3 reads CAIAGQTYEQYF. The CDR3 nucleotides are TGTGCCATCGCAGGACAGACCTACGAGCAGTACTTC.

This clone was observed a few times. The J gene is TRBJ2-7, the V gene TRBV7-2; D gene uncertain. The CDR3 is made up of 15 amino acids. V gave up 2 bases and J gave up 4 bases, with 15 bases separating them. Looked up from germline, CDR1 is SGHTA and CDR2 is FQGNSA. The CDR3 sequence: CASSLRAGALYEQYF. CDR3 in DNA: TGTGCCAGCAGCTTAAGAGCAGGTGCTTTATACGAGCAGTACTTC.

This rearrangement joins TRBV6-5 to TRBJ2-5; D ambiguous. CDR1 MNHEY and CDR2 SVGAGI come from the germline V gene. Trimming pared 5 bases from V and 3 bases from J, leaving 16 bases between. The CDR3 loop spans 15 amino acids. The DNA of the CDR3 is TGTGCCAGCAGTCCCCAAGGGCCAGTCAAAGAGACCCAGTACTTC. As protein: CASSPQGPVKETQYF.

CDR3 sequence: CASTRDSGREQFF. The CDR3 nucleotides are TGTGCCAGCACCCGGGACTCAGGACGAGAGCAGTTCTTC. The J gene is TRBJ2-1, the V gene TRBV2; weak D call: TRBD2 (6 bases). Germline CDR1 is SNHLY and CDR2 is FYNNEI. Trimming took 7 bases from V and 10 from J, leaving 17 bases between them. The CDR3 is 13 residues long.

This clone was detected ten times or more. The rearrangement uses TRBV11-2 and TRBJ2-3, with D uncertain. V was clipped by 2 bases and J by 4 bases, with 10 bases between them. This CDR3 has 14 amino acids. CDR1 and CDR2 from the germline V gene are SGHAT and FQNNGV. CDR3 sequence: CASSLSSIADTQYF. In nucleotides, the CDR3 is TGTGCCAGCAGCTTATCGTCCATTGCAGATACGCAGTATTTT.

This rearrangement joins TRBV7-6 to TRBJ2-7; D unclear. Per the germline V gene, CDR1 is SGHVS and CDR2 is FNYEAQ. The CDR3 is made up of 12 amino acids. With 5 bases removed from V and 5 bases from J, the gap between germline ends came to 10 bases. CDR3 region: CASSASAHEQYF. In nucleotides, the CDR3 is TGTGCCAGCAGCGCCTCCGCCCACGAGCAGTACTTC.

This sequence joins TRBV30 and TRBJ2-1; 7 bases align to TRBD2. The trim removed 6 bases at V and 4 bases at J, leaving 9 bases unmatched. Germline V gene data show CDR1 as GTSNPN and CDR2 as SVGIG (reference sequence). This CDR3 is 14 amino acids long. The CDR3 spells CACPLSGPYNEQFF. The CDR3 region has the DNA TGTGCCTGCCCTCTTAGCGGGCCATACAATGAGCAGTTCTTC.

This clone was detected only a few times. The chain employs TRBV25-1 and TRBJ2-5, with D perhaps matching TRBD2 (5 bases). CDR3 size: 13 residues. CDR1 is MGHDK and CDR2 is SYGVNS in the germline V gene. Trimming left V 2 bases short and J 5 bases short, with 9 bases between. In DNA, the CDR3 is TGTGCCAGCAGTGAAGCCAGGAGGGAGACCCAGTACTTC. This codes for CASSEARRETQYF.

This clone turned up a few times. As DNA, the CDR3 is TGTGCCAGCAGCCACGAGACCAAGGGTGAGCAGTTCTTC. Amino acid sequence: CASSHETKGEQFF. This sequence joins TRBV4-2 and TRBJ2-1, with D uncertain. CDR1 and CDR2 from the germline V gene are LGHNA and YNFKEQ. V was pared by 3 bases and J by 9 bases, with 12 bases between. CDR3 size: 13 residues.

The V gene is TRBV29-1, the J gene TRBJ2-1; TRBD2 aligns across 7 bases. Unmatched junction bases numbered 3, after V lost 4 bases and J lost 0 bases. CDR3 length: 14 residues. Per germline, CDR1 SQVTM and CDR2 ANQGSEA. The DNA of the CDR3 is TGCAGCGTTGTAGCGGGCATCTCCTACAATGAGCAGTTCTTC. Its translation: CSVVAGISYNEQFF.

The chain employs TRBV7-9 and TRBJ2-1; D uncertain. Germline CDR1 SEHNR, CDR2 FQNEAQ (reference sequence). V lost 1 base and J 5 bases, leaving 6 bases between the germline ends. The CDR3 covers 13 residues. The CDR3 DNA reads TGTGCCAGCAGCTTAGATATGGACAATGAGCAGTTCTTC. Its translation is CASSLDMDNEQFF. Drawing the rest from reference TRBV7-9 and TRBJ2-1, the complete variable domain is DTGVSQNPRHKITKRGQNVTFRCDPISEHNRLYWYRQTLGQGPEFLTYFQNEAQLEKSRLLSDRFSAERPKGSFSTLEIQRTEQGDSAMYLCASSLDMDNEQFFGPGTRLTVL.

The table lists this clone with a few counts. This rearrangement joins TRBV7-2 to TRBJ2-5, with D possibly TRBD2 on 5 matching bases. This CDR3 has 13 residues. Trimming took off 11 bases at V and 3 bases at J, with 16 bases between the two ends. The V gene's germline CDR1 is SGHTA and CDR2 FQGNSA. This chain's CDR3 is CASGVGREETQYF. In DNA, the CDR3 is TGTGCCTCCGGGGTCGGACGGGAAGAGACCCAGTACTTC.

This clone was seen a handful of times. The chain joins TRBV5-4 to TRBJ2-4; D ambiguous. CDR1 is SGHNT, CDR2 YYREEE, per germline (reference sequence). V dropped 4 bases and J dropped 0 bases, with 8 bases sitting between them. The CDR3 is 14 amino acids. The chain's CDR3 is CASSPRLAKNIQYF. Written as DNA, the CDR3 is TGTGCCAGCAGCCCGAGACTAGCCAAAAACATTCAGTACTTC.